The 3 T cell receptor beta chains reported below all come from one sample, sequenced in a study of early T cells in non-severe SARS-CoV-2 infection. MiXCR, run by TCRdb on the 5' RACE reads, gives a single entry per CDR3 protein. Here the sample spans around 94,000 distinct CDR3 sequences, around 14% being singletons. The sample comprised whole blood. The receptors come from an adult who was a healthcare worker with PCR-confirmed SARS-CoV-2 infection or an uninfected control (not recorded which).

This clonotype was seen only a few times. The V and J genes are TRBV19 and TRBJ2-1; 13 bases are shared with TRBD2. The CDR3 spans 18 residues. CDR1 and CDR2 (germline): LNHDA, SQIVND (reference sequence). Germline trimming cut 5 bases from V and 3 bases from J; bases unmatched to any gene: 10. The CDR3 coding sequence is TGTGCCAGTAGTCAGGGACTAGCGGGACGCCTCCACTACAATGAGCAGTTCTTC. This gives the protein CASSQGLAGRLHYNEQFF.

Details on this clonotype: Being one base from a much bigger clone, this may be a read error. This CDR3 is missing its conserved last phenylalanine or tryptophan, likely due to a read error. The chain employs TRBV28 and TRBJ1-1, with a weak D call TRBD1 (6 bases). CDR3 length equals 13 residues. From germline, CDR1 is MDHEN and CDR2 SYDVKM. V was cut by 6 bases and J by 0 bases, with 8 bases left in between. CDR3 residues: CASRTGMNTEAFL. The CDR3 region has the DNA TGTGCCAGCAGGACAGGCATGAACACTGAAGCTTTCCTT.

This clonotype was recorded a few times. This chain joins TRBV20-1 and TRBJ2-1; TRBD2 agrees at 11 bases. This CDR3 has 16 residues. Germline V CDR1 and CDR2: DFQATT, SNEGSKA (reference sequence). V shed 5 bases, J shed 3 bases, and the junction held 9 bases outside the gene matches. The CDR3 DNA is TGCAGTGCTGCCGCAGGACTAGCGGGCAGCTACAATGAGCAGTTCTTC. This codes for CSAAAGLAGSYNEQFF.